A few counts support the clone carrying this TCR beta chain. The V end was cut by 2 bases, the J end by 2 bases, with 6 bases between. The CDR3 spans 14 residues. Germline lookup yields CDR1 MDHEN and CDR2 SYDVKM. This sample stems from a study of blood T cell repertoires in COVID-19. Looking at the study overall: The samples span acute and convalescent COVID-19 from the United States, Italy and Spain.

Profiling relied on immunoSEQ multiplex PCR, and the TCRdb table lists in-frame clones only, not all of them. The sample has a few hundred thousand clones, about 92% seen once. The sequenced sample was PBMCs or T cells enriched from blood (not recorded which). This rearrangement joins TRBV28 to TRBJ2-2; D remains ambiguous. The TCR sequence derives from a woman in her twenties or thirties who had recovered from COVID-19. The CDR3 DNA reads as TGTGCCAGCAGTTTAATTCCTAACACCGGGGAGCTGTTTTTT. Encoded protein: CASSLIPNTGELFF.